This T cell receptor (beta chain) was found in a study of T cells in Graves' hyperthyroidism and ophthalmopathy. Study-level background: Initial diagnosis, before any treatment, was when peripheral blood was collected.

Trimming left V 2 bases short and J 11 bases short, with 13 bases between. CDR1 and CDR2 from the germline V gene are SGHRS and YFSETQ. The CDR3 is 12 residues long. At least ten counts were recorded for this clonotype. The antigen is undetermined. Study findings and constraints: The model forecast ophthalmopathy, anticipating it by a median approximately 6 months before onset.

Regions amplified from RNA transcripts were the TCR beta CDR3 regions. The primer set for the first-round RT-PCR of the TCR CDR3 was HTBI. From the multiplex PCR reads, TCRdb called clonotypes with MiXCR, one entry per CDR3 protein. The data show around 690,000 distinct CDR3 sequences, with less than 25% seen just once and 34% held by the top ten. Disease lasting under 3 months, a NOSPECS grade of at least 4, and a Clinical Activity Score of at least 3 were features of the ophthalmopathy patients. This receptor was identified in a man in his thirties or forties with Graves' ophthalmopathy. Sequencing input: blood. This chain connects TRBV5-1 to TRBJ1-1; D is possibly TRBD1 (5 bases). The CDR3 nucleotides are TGCGCCAGCAGCTTAGCCGGGGGACGCGCTTTCTTT. Translating gives CASSLAGGRAFF.